Below, one T cell receptor beta chain is given with its context. The entry originates in a study of blood T cell repertoires in COVID-19. As for the study in general: The origin of the acute and convalescent COVID-19 samples was the United States, Italy and Spain. Nucleic acid was either cDNA or gDNA, and it came from T cells, B-cell-depleted T cells, or PBMCs.

Germline values: CDR1 SGHNT, CDR2 YYREEE (reference sequence). V trimming: 3 bases; J trimming: 7 bases; junction bases outside the gene matches: 10. The length of the CDR3 is 16 residues. In the study's own analysis: The assay estimated nucleated cells by amplifying reference gene primers. Assay: immunoSEQ multiplex PCR; the TCRdb copy retains only in-frame clones and omits some. The V and J calls and clone size come from that table; D and trimming were worked out from the DNA. The sample contains under 80,000 clones, approximately 86% of which appear only once. The clonotype comes from a man aged 70-80 years with acute or convalescent COVID-19. The chain is built from TRBV5-4 and TRBJ2-2, with 9 nucleotides matching TRBD2. The source material was peripheral blood. CDR3 coding DNA: TGTGCCAGCAGCTCCCCTCTTAGCGGGGGCGTCGGGGAGCTGTTTTTT. Its translation is CASSSPLSGGVGELFF.